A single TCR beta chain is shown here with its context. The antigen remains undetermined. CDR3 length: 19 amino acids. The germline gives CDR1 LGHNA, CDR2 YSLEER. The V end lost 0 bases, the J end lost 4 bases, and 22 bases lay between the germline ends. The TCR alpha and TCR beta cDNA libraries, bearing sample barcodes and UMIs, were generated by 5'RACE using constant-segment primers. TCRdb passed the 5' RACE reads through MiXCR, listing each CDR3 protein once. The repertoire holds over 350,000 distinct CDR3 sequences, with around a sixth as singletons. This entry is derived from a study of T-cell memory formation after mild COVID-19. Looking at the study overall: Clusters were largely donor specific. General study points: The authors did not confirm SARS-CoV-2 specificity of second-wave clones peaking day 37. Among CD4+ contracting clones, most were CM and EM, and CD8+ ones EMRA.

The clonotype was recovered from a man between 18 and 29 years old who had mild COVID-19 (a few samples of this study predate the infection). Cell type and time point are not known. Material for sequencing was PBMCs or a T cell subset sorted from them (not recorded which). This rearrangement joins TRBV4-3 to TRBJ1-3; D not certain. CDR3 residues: CASSQEGLWRLTAGNTIYF. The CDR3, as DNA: TGCGCCAGCAGCCAAGAGGGCCTGTGGCGGCTCACCGCAGGAAACACCATATATTTT.